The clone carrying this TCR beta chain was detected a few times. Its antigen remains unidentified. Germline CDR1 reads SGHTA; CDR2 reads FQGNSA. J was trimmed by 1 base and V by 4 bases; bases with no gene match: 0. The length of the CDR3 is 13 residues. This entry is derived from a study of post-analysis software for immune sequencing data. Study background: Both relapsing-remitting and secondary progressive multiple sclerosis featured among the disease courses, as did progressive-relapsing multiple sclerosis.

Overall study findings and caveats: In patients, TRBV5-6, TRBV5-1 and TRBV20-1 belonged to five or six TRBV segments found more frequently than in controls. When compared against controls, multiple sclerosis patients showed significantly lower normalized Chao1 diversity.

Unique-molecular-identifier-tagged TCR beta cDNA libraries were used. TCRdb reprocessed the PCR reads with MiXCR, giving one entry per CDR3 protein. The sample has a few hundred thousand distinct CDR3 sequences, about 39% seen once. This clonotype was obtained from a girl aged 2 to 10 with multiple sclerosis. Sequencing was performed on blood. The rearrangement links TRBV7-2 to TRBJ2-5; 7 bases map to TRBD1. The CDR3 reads CASSWDSQETQYF. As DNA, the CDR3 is TGTGCCAGCAGCTGGGACAGCCAAGAGACCCAGTACTTC.